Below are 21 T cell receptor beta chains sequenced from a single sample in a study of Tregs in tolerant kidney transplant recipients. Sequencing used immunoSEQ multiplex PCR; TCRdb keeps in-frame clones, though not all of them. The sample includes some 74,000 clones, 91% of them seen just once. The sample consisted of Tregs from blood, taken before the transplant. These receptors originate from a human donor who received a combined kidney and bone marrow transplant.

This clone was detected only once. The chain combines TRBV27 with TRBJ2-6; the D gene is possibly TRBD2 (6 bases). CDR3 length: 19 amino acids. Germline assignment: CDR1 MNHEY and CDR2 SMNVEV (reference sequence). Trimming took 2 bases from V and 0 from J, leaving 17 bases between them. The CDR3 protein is CASSLNVPGLFSGANVLTF. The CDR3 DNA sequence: TGTGCCAGCAGTTTAAACGTCCCGGGACTGTTCTCTGGGGCCAACGTCCTGACTTTC.

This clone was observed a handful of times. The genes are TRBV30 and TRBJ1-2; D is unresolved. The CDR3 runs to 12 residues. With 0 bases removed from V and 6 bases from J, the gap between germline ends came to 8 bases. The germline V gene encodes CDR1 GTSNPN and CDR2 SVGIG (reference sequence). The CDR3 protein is CAWSVRMDGYTF. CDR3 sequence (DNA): TGTGCCTGGAGTGTACGGATGGATGGCTACACCTTC.

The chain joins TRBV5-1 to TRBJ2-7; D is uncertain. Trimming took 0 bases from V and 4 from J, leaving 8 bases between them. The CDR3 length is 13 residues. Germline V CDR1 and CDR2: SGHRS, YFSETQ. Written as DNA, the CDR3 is TGCGCCAGCAGCTTGGACGGTCTTTACGAGCAGTACTTC. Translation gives CASSLDGLYEQYF. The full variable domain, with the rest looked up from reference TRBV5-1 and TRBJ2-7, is KAGVTQTPRYLIKTRGQQVTLSCSPISGHRSVSWYQQTPGQGLQFLFEYFSETQRNKGNFPGRFSGRQFSNSRSEMNVSTLELGDSALYLCASSLDGLYEQYFGPGTRLTVT.

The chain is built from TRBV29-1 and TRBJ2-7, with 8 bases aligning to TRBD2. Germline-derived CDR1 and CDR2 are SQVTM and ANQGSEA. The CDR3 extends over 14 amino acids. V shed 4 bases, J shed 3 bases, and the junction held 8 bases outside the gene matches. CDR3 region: CSVAAIAGRYEQYF. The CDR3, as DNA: TGCAGCGTTGCTGCAATAGCGGGACGCTACGAGCAGTACTTC.

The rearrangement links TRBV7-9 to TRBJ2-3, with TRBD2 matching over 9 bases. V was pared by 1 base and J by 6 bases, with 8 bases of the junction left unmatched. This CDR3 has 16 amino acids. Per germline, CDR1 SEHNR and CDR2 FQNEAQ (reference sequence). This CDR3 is CASSLDSSGTSDTQYF. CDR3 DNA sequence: TGTGCCAGCAGCTTAGATTCTAGCGGGACATCGGATACGCAGTATTTT.

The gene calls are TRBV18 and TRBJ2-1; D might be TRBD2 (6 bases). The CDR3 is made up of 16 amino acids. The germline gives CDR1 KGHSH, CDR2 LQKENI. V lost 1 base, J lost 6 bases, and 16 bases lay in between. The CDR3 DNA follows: TGTGCCAGCTCACCACGTGACGCGGGATTGTTCAATGAGCAGTTCTTC. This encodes CASSPRDAGLFNEQFF.

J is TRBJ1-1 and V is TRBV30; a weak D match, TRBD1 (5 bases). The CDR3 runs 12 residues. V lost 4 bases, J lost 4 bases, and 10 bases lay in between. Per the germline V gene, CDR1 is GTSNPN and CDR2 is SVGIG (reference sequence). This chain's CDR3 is CAWKGKGTEAFF. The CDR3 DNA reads TGTGCCTGGAAGGGGAAGGGCACTGAAGCTTTCTTT.

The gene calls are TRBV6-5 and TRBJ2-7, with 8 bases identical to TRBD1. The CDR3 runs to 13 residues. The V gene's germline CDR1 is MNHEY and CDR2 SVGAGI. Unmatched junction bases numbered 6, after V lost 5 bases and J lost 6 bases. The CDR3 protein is CASSPGQGGEQYF. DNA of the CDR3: TGTGCCAGCAGTCCCGGACAGGGAGGCGAGCAGTACTTC.

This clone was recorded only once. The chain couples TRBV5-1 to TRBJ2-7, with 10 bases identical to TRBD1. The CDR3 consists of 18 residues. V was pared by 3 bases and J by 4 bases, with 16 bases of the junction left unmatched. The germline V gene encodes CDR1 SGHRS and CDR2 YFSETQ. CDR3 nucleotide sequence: TGCGCCAGCAGCTCCGGGACAGGGGCTCTGTGGACTGTGTACGAGCAGTACTTC. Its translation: CASSSGTGALWTVYEQYF.

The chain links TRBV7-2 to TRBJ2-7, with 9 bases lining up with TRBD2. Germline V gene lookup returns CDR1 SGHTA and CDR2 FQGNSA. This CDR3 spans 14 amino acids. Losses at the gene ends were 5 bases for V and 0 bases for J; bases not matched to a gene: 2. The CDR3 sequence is CASSHSGSSYEQYF. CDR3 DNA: TGTGCCAGCAGCCATAGCGGGAGCTCCTACGAGCAGTACTTC.

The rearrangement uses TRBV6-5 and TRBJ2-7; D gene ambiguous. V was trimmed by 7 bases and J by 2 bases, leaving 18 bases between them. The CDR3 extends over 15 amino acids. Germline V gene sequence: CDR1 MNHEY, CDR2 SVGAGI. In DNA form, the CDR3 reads TGTGCCAGCACCAGAGGTACCCCGACCACCTACGAGCAGTACTTC. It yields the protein CASTRGTPTTYEQYF.

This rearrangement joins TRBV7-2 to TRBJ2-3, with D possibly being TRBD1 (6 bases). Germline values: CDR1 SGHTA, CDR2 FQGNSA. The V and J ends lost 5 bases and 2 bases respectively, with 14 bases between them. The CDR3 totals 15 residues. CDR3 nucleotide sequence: TGTGCCAGCAGCACCCGACAGGTCTACACAGATACGCAGTATTTT. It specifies CASSTRQVYTDTQYF.

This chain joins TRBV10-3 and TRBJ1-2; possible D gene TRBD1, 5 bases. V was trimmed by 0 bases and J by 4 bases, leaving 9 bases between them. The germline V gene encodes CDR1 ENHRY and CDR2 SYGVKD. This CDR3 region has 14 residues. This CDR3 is CAISESPDSYGYTF. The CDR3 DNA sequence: TGTGCCATCAGTGAGTCCCCTGACAGCTATGGCTACACCTTC.

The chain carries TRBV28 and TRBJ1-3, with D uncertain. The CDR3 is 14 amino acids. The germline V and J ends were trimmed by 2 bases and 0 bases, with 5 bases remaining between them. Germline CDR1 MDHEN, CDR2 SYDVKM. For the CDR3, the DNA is TGTGCCAGCAGTTTACGGGGCTCTGGAAACACCATATATTTT. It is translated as CASSLRGSGNTIYF. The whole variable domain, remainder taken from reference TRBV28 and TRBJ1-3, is DVKVTQSSRYLVKRTGEKVFLECVQDMDHENMFWYRQDPGLGLRLIYFSYDVKMKEKGDIPEGYSVSREKKERFSLILESASTNQTSMYLCASSLRGSGNTIYFGEGSWLTVV.

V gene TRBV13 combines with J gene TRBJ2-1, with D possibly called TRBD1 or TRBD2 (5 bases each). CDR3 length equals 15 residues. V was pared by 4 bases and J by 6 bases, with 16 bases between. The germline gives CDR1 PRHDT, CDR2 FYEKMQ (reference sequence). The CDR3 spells CASSYPRDLTNEQFF. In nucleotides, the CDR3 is TGTGCCAGCAGCTACCCCCGGGACCTCACCAATGAGCAGTTCTTC.

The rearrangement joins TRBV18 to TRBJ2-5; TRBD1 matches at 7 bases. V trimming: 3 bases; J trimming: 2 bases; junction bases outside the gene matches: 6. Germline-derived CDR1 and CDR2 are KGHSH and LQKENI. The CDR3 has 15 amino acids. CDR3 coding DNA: TGTGCCAGCTCACCGGAGACAGGGCTACAAGAGACCCAGTACTTC. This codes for CASSPETGLQETQYF.

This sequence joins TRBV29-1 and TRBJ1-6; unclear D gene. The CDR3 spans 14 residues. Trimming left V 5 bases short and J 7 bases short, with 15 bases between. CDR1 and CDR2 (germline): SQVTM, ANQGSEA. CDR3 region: CSVPGEGGNSPLHF. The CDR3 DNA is TGCAGCGTTCCCGGGGAGGGAGGAAATTCACCCCTCCACTTT.

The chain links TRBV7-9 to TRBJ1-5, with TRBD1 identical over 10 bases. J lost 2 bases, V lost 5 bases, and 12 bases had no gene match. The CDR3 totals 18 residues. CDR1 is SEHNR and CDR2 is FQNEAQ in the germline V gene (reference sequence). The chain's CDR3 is CASSSDRGRSGGNQPQHF. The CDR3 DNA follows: TGTGCCAGCAGCAGTGACAGGGGGCGTTCGGGCGGCAATCAGCCCCAGCATTTT.

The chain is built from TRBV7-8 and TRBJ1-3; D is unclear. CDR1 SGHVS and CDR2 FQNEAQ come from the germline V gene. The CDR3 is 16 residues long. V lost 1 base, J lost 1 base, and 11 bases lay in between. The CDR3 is CASSLGAPGSGNTIYF. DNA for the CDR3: TGTGCCAGCAGCTTAGGGGCGCCGGGATCTGGAAACACCATATATTTT.

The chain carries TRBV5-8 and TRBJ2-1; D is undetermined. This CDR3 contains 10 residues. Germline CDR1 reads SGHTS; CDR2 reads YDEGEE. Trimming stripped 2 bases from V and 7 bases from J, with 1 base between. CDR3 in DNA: TGTGCCAGCAGCTTAAATGAGCAGTTCTTC. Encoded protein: CASSLNEQFF.

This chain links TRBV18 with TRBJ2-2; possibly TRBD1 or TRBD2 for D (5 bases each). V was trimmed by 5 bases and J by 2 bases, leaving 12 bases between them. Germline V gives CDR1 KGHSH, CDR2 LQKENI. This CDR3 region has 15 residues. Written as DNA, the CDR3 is TGTGCCAGCTCATCCGGGACCCTTAACACCGGGGAGCTGTTTTTT. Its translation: CASSSGTLNTGELFF.